This entry lists 15 T cell receptor beta chains sequenced from one sample in a study of T cell responses to AZD1222 COVID-19 vaccine. Here immunoSEQ multiplex PCR was the method, and the copy in TCRdb shows in-frame clones only, minus some. The sample lists around 140,000 clones; roughly 90% were seen once. The starting material was peripheral blood, obtained on day 0 of AZD1222 vaccination. These receptors were collected from an adult in good health.

This clone was seen more than once but under ten times. The chain joins TRBV6-5 to TRBJ2-2; 13 positions agree with TRBD2. V lost 6 bases to trimming and J lost 5 bases; unmatched junction nucleotides: 3. Per germline, CDR1 MNHEY and CDR2 SVGAGI. CDR3 length equals 15 residues. CDR3 residues: CASSGLAGDTGELFF. The CDR3, as DNA: TGTGCCAGCAGCGGACTAGCGGGAGATACCGGGGAGCTGTTTTTT.

The chain employs TRBV11-2 and TRBJ2-7; TRBD2 might be the D (5 bases). The CDR3 runs to 13 residues. CDR1 and CDR2 (germline): SGHAT, FQNNGV. The germline V and J ends were trimmed by 6 bases and 0 bases, with 9 bases remaining between them. Here the CDR3 reads CASRVSASYEQYF. The CDR3 DNA reads as TGTGCCAGCAGAGTTAGCGCCTCCTACGAGCAGTACTTC.

V is TRBV6-5 and J is TRBJ2-2, with a weak D call TRBD2 (6 bases). CDR1 and CDR2 from the germline V gene are MNHEY and SVGAGI. This CDR3 region has 14 residues. Trimming stripped 2 bases from V and 10 bases from J, with 14 bases between. The CDR3 DNA reads as TGTGCCAGCAGTTACGGCCCTGGAGGGCCGGAGCTGTTTTTT. Protein sequence: CASSYGPGGPELFF.

This chain links TRBV28 with TRBJ1-1; D is unclear. Germline lookup yields CDR1 MDHEN and CDR2 SYDVKM. This CDR3 is built from 12 residues. Trimming stripped 2 bases from V and 10 bases from J, with 11 bases between. CDR3 sequence: CASSLSLTSAFF. The CDR3 DNA sequence: TGTGCCAGCAGTTTAAGCCTTACATCAGCTTTCTTT.

The rearrangement uses TRBV5-5 and TRBJ2-7; a weak D match, TRBD2 (5 bases). Trimming shortened V by 0 bases and J by 2 bases, and 15 bases separated the two germline ends. Germline CDR1 SGHKS, CDR2 YYEKEE (reference sequence). This CDR3 has 16 residues. CDR3 sequence reads: CASSLAPTRGTYEQYF. The CDR3 nucleotides read TGTGCCAGCAGCTTGGCCCCGACCCGGGGAACCTACGAGCAGTACTTC.

The genes are TRBV3-1 (or the pseudogene TRBV3-2) and TRBJ1-2; TRBD1 might be the D (6 bases). Germline CDR1 LGHDT, CDR2 YNNKEL (reference sequence). The CDR3 has 15 amino acids. V lost 4 bases to trimming and J lost 2 bases, with 14 bases between them. The CDR3 DNA reads TGTGCCAGCAGCCTACTCTCGGACAGCAACTATGGCTACACCTTC. Its protein is CASSLLSDSNYGYTF.

The chain recombines TRBV2 with TRBJ2-1; no definite D call. The CDR3 has 16 amino acids. The V and J ends lost 10 bases and 4 bases respectively, with 23 bases between them. Germline CDR1 SNHLY, CDR2 FYNNEI. CDR3 in amino acids: CATSFGLPHTYNEQFF. The DNA of the CDR3 is TGTGCCACCTCATTTGGGCTACCCCATACATACAATGAGCAGTTCTTC.

The CDR3 region has the DNA TGTGCCAGCACCCATACCGGCCGGAATCAGCCCCAGCATTTT. Protein: CASTHTGRNQPQHF. The J gene is TRBJ1-5, the V gene TRBV6-6; no firm D call. CDR1 and CDR2 (germline): MNHNY, SVGAGI (reference sequence). The V end was cut by 7 bases, the J end by 4 bases, with 14 bases between. CDR3 size: 14 residues.

V usage is TRBV4-1 and J usage is TRBJ1-6, with 10 bases lining up with TRBD1. Germline V CDR1 and CDR2: MGHRA, YSYEKL. The V and J ends lost 4 bases and 8 bases, in that order; junction bases with no gene match: 5. CDR3 size: 15 residues. CDR3 in amino acids: CASSLPGTGDSPLHF. The CDR3 DNA sequence: TGCGCCAGCAGCCTGCCCGGGACAGGGGATTCACCCCTCCACTTT.

This rearrangement joins TRBV2 to TRBJ2-1; 8 bases align to TRBD1. Germline V gene sequence: CDR1 SNHLY, CDR2 FYNNEI. This CDR3 comprises 16 residues. The trim removed 0 bases at V and 5 bases at J, leaving 6 bases unmatched. Written as DNA, the CDR3 is TGTGCCAGCAGTGAAGCGCCCGGACAGGGAAACAATGAGCAGTTCTTC. This gives the protein CASSEAPGQGNNEQFF.

Remarks on this clone: This same CDR3 is encoded by further DNA sequences in the sample. The V gene is TRBV18, the J gene TRBJ2-7; D ambiguous. Germline CDR1 KGHSH, CDR2 LQKENI. V was pared by 0 bases and J by 6 bases, with 9 bases between. The CDR3 contains 13 residues. For the CDR3, the DNA is TGTGCCAGCTCACCACCTCCCCCTAGCGAGCAGTACTTC. This codes for CASSPPPPSEQYF.

The chain links TRBV6-5 to TRBJ2-7; D is uncertain. Germline V lookup: CDR1 MNHEY, CDR2 SVGAGI. Trimming stripped 7 bases from V and 4 bases from J, with 11 bases between. The CDR3 sequence is 12 residues long. CDR3 residues: CASTWPLYEQYF. CDR3 sequence (DNA): TGTGCCAGCACATGGCCTTTGTACGAGCAGTACTTC.

This clone appeared a single time. This chain joins TRBV3-1 (or the pseudogene TRBV3-2) and TRBJ1-4; D possibly corresponds to TRBD1 (5 bases). The germline V and J ends were trimmed by 2 bases and 8 bases, with 15 bases remaining between them. The length of the CDR3 is 15 residues. CDR1 and CDR2 from the germline V gene are LGHDT and YNNKEL (reference sequence). The CDR3 reads CASSQRGLGREKLFF. CDR3 coding DNA: TGTGCCAGCAGCCAAAGGGGACTAGGGAGAGAAAAACTGTTTTTT.

The chain has TRBV4-1 and TRBJ2-7; D perhaps matches TRBD1 (6 bases). Looked up from germline, CDR1 is MGHRA and CDR2 is YSYEKL. The CDR3 runs 15 residues. With 0 bases removed from V and 3 bases from J, the gap between germline ends came to 12 bases. The CDR3 is CASSQEQGRDYEQYF. The CDR3 DNA is TGCGCCAGCAGCCAAGAACAGGGCCGAGACTACGAGCAGTACTTC.

V usage is TRBV5-1 and J usage is TRBJ2-6; weak D call: TRBD1 (5 bases). The CDR3 runs to 18 residues. V lost 3 bases to trimming and J lost 1 base, with 17 bases between them. CDR1 is SGHRS and CDR2 is YFSETQ in the germline V gene. The CDR3 DNA is TGCGCCAGCAGCTATCCTCCAGGGTTGGGATCTGGGGCCAACGTCCTGACTTTC. Translating gives CASSYPPGLGSGANVLTF. The full variable domain, completed using reference TRBV5-1 and TRBJ2-6, is KAGVTQTPRYLIKTRGQQVTLSCSPISGHRSVSWYQQTPGQGLQFLFEYFSETQRNKGNFPGRFSGRQFSNSRSEMNVSTLELGDSALYLCASSYPPGLGSGANVLTFGAGSRLTVL.